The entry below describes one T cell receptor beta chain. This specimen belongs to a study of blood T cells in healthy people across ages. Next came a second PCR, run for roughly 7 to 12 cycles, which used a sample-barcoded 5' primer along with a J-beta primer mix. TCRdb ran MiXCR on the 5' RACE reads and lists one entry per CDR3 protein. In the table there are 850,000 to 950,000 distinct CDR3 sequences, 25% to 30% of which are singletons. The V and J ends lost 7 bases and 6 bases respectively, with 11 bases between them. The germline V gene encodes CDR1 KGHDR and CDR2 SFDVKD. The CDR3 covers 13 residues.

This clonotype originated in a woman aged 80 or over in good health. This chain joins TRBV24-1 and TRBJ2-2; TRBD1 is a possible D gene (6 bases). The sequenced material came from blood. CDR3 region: CATSPQGPGELFF. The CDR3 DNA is TGTGCCACCAGCCCACAGGGACCCGGGGAGCTGTTTTTT.